Following are 20 T cell receptor beta chains from one sample sequenced in a study of shared clonotypes between healthy human individuals. Sequencing was performed with immunoSEQ multiplex PCR; in TCRdb, only in-frame clones are kept and a portion is missing. The table has some 2,000,000 clones, around 95% seen once; the top ten hold about 0.13%. The sample taken for sequencing was naive CD4+ T cells sorted from blood. Subset indicated: CD45RA+ positively selected. These receptors were obtained from a man between 18 and 35 years old in good health.

The chain recombines TRBV5-1 with TRBJ1-3, with 9 bases identical to TRBD1. V was clipped by 2 bases and J by 0 bases; unmatched bases: 6. Per germline, CDR1 SGHRS and CDR2 YFSETQ. The CDR3 loop spans 17 amino acids. The CDR3 reads CASSLGTGSSSGNTIYF. CDR3 coding DNA: TGCGCCAGCAGCTTAGGGACAGGGTCCAGCTCTGGAAACACCATATATTTT.

The chain carries TRBV6-6 and TRBJ2-1, with 10 bases matching TRBD1. The CDR3 is 16 amino acids. Germline lookup yields CDR1 MNHNY and CDR2 SVGAGI (reference sequence). The V gene end was trimmed by 2 bases and the J gene end by 9 bases; junction bases not matched to a gene: 10. The CDR3 is CASSYGKTGGSGEQFF. The CDR3, as DNA: TGTGCCAGCAGTTACGGCAAGACAGGGGGCTCTGGTGAGCAGTTCTTC.

The rearrangement links TRBV7-9 to TRBJ1-1, with a tentative D call TRBD1 (6 bases). CDR1 SEHNR and CDR2 FQNEAQ come from the germline V gene (reference sequence). The CDR3 consists of 19 residues. The V and J ends lost 1 base and 0 bases respectively, with 21 bases between them. As DNA, the CDR3 is TGTGCCAGCAGCTTAGGCCTTTTGGCTACCAGGGGAATGAACACTGAAGCTTTCTTT. Translating it yields CASSLGLLATRGMNTEAFF.

The J gene is TRBJ2-7, the V gene TRBV20-1; no firm D call. From germline, CDR1 is DFQATT and CDR2 SNEGSKA (reference sequence). The germline V and J ends were trimmed by 3 bases and 2 bases, with 2 bases remaining between them. This CDR3 contains 10 residues. CDR3 coding DNA: TGCAGTGCTAGTACCTACGAGCAGTACTTC. It yields the protein CSASTYEQYF.

About this clone itself: The sample has other DNA sequences that encode this CDR3 too. The chain is built from TRBV11-2 and TRBJ2-1; 11 nucleotides match TRBD2. Germline CDR1 reads SGHAT; CDR2 reads FQNNGV. V dropped 6 bases and J dropped 4; count of bases not matched to a gene: 5. CDR3 length: 15 amino acids. The CDR3 region is CASSFSGRAYNEQFF. CDR3 DNA sequence: TGTGCCAGCAGTTTTAGCGGGAGGGCGTACAATGAGCAGTTCTTC.

In this sample, this clone turned up once. V gene TRBV2 combines with J gene TRBJ1-5, with a tentative D call TRBD1 (6 bases). The CDR3 is made up of 15 amino acids. Trimming took 3 bases from V and 4 from J, leaving 13 bases between them. Germline values: CDR1 SNHLY, CDR2 FYNNEI. CDR3 nucleotide sequence: TGTGCCAGCAGTGAGCAGGGGTGGGGGAATCAGCCCCAGCATTTT. Its translation: CASSEQGWGNQPQHF.

Details on this clone: Within the sample, other DNA sequences also encode this same CDR3. The V call is TRBV10-1, the J call TRBJ2-7; D unclear. Germline assignment: CDR1 WNHNN and CDR2 SYGVQD (reference sequence). The CDR3 is made up of 11 amino acids. Trimming removed 5 bases at V and 3 bases at J, with 5 bases between. The CDR3: CASSSSYEQYF. The CDR3 nucleotides are TGCGCCAGCAGTAGCAGCTACGAGCAGTACTTC.

This chain connects TRBV11-3 to TRBJ2-1; 8 positions match TRBD2. Germline lookup yields CDR1 SGHNT and CDR2 YENEEA. The CDR3 is 15 amino acids. V lost 4 bases to trimming and J lost 5 bases; unmatched junction nucleotides: 7. The CDR3: CASSSRPGGNNEQFF. CDR3 bases: TGTGCCAGCAGCTCCCGCCCGGGAGGGAACAATGAGCAGTTCTTC.

This clone was recorded once. The rearrangement links TRBV5-6 to TRBJ2-1; no definite D call. V was shortened by 4 bases and J by 0 bases, with 8 bases between the two germline ends. Germline loops: CDR1 SGHDT, CDR2 YYEEEE. This CDR3 has 14 residues. The CDR3 sequence: CASSVASSYNEQFF. CDR3 DNA: TGTGCCAGCAGCGTTGCGAGCTCCTACAATGAGCAGTTCTTC.

The V and J genes are TRBV5-1 and TRBJ2-5; 10 bases align to TRBD2. From germline, CDR1 is SGHRS and CDR2 YFSETQ. The ends lost 4 bases at V and 5 bases at J; junction bases unmatched: 14. CDR3 length equals 17 residues. This chain's CDR3 is CASSMRLAGDPGETQYF. CDR3 nucleotide sequence: TGCGCCAGCAGCATGAGGCTAGCGGGAGACCCCGGGGAGACCCAGTACTTC.

The chain recombines TRBV11-2 with TRBJ2-5, with 9 bases fitting TRBD1. The CDR3 is 16 residues long. Germline V gene sequence: CDR1 SGHAT, CDR2 FQNNGV. J lost 5 bases, V lost 5 bases, and 12 bases had no gene match. This CDR3 is CASSPRGTGILETQYF. In DNA form, the CDR3 reads TGTGCCAGCAGCCCACGCGGGACAGGGATTTTGGAGACCCAGTACTTC.

V gene TRBV18 combines with J gene TRBJ2-5; D remains unclear. Germline V lookup: CDR1 KGHSH, CDR2 LQKENI. CDR3 size: 11 residues. Between the trimmed V and J ends, which lost 7 bases and 3 bases, there was a span of 6 bases. Written as DNA, the CDR3 is TGTGCCAGCTTACGGAAAGAGACCCAGTACTTC. This translates into CASLRKETQYF.

This clone was counted once. The V and J genes are TRBV10-2 and TRBJ1-2; 12 bases fit TRBD1. The CDR3 has 15 amino acids. Trimming removed 1 base from V and 7 bases from J; junction bases left unmatched: 4. The germline V gene has CDR1 WSHSY and CDR2 SAAADI. The CDR3 protein is CASSEWGDRGLGYTF. CDR3 coding DNA: TGCGCCAGCAGTGAGTGGGGGGACAGGGGGCTTGGCTACACCTTC.

The chain recombines TRBV6-5 with TRBJ1-6; TRBD1 matches at 7 bases. V was clipped by 0 bases and J by 7 bases; unmatched bases: 3. The CDR3 is 15 amino acids. Germline lookup yields CDR1 MNHEY and CDR2 SVGAGI. The CDR3 loop reads CASSYSVTGNSPLHF. In nucleotides, the CDR3 is TGTGCCAGCAGTTACTCGGTGACAGGGAATTCACCCCTCCACTTT.

This clone was recorded only once. The sample has other DNA sequences that encode this CDR3 too. The chain is built from TRBV7-2 and TRBJ2-7; the match to TRBD2 covers 7 bases. Germline CDR1 and CDR2: SGHTA and FQGNSA. The CDR3 length is 15 residues. V shed 6 bases, J shed 2 bases, and the junction held 10 bases outside the gene matches. The CDR3 region has the DNA TGTGCCAGCAGTCTCAGTTCGGGAGGCACCTACGAGCAGTACTTC. Translation gives CASSLSSGGTYEQYF.

The chain uses TRBV10-3 and TRBJ2-5, with 8 bases fitting TRBD2. Germline CDR1 ENHRY, CDR2 SYGVKD. The CDR3 length is 14 residues. V dropped 3 bases and J dropped 2; count of bases not matched to a gene: 2. Here the CDR3 DNA reads TGTGCCATCAGTGATACTAGCGGACAAGAGACCCAGTACTTC. Encoded protein: CAISDTSGQETQYF.

This clone was observed once. This chain joins TRBV28 and TRBJ2-7, with TRBD1 matching over 7 bases. Germline V gene data show CDR1 as MDHEN and CDR2 as SYDVKM. CDR3 length equals 13 residues. V shed 5 bases and J 1 base; nucleotides not matched to a gene: 2. Written as DNA, the CDR3 is TGTGCCAGCAGTAAGGACAGGTCCTACGAGCAGTACTTC. This translates into CASSKDRSYEQYF.

This clone was seen once. The chain recombines TRBV2 with TRBJ2-7; possible D gene TRBD1, 6 bases. CDR3 length equals 13 residues. The germline CDR1 and CDR2 sequences are SNHLY and FYNNEI. Trimming cost V 6 bases and J 0 bases, with 9 bases left between them. The CDR3 here is CASRGTHSYEQYF. The CDR3 nucleotides are TGTGCCAGCAGAGGGACACACTCCTACGAGCAGTACTTC. The full variable domain, in which reference TRBV2 and TRBJ2-7 provide the parts outside the CDR3, is EPEVTQTPSHQVTQMGQEVILRCVPISNHLYFYWYRQILGQKVEFLVSFYNNEISEKSEIFDDQFSVERPDGSNFTLKIRSTKLEDSAMYFCASRGTHSYEQYFGPGTRLTVT.

This chain's CDR3 is CAWSIRGRVRTGEAFF. The CDR3 DNA reads as TGTGCCTGGAGTATAAGGGGCAGGGTGAGGACGGGTGAAGCTTTCTTT. The chain recombines TRBV30 with TRBJ1-1, with D possibly matching TRBD1 (5 bases). Per germline, CDR1 GTSNPN and CDR2 SVGIG (reference sequence). Trimming took 2 bases from V and 7 from J, leaving 23 bases between them. This CDR3 is 16 amino acids long.

The CDR3 bases are TGTGCCAGTAGTAAAGGCCTTGGACTAGCGGTATCTGGGGCCAACGTCCTGACTTTC. Translating it yields CASSKGLGLAVSGANVLTF. This sequence joins TRBV19 and TRBJ2-6; 10 nucleotides align to TRBD2. V lost 4 bases, J lost 1 base, and 10 bases stayed unmatched. The CDR3 spans 19 residues. Germline loops: CDR1 LNHDA, CDR2 SQIVND (reference sequence). The whole variable domain, filled in from reference TRBV19 and TRBJ2-6, reads DGGITQSPKYLFRKEGQNVTLSCEQNLNHDAMYWYRQDPGQGLRLIYYSQIVNDFQKGDIAEGYSVSREKKESFPLTVTSAQKNPTAFYLCASSKGLGLAVSGANVLTFGAGSRLTVL.